A single sample is the source of the 30 T cell receptor beta chains below, sequenced in a study of blood T cell repertoires in COVID-19. Assay used: immunoSEQ multiplex PCR; TCRdb lists only in-frame clones, some missing. The sample yields 400,000 or so clones, around 84% seen once. The material sequenced was peripheral blood. The receptor source for this set is a human donor in a cohort sampled during active COVID-19.

This sequence joins TRBV18 and TRBJ2-7; possibly TRBD1 for D (6 bases). The CDR3 is made up of 14 amino acids. Germline values: CDR1 KGHSH, CDR2 LQKENI. The ends were cut back, 2 bases at V and 4 bases at J, with 12 bases in the middle. The CDR3 DNA reads TGTGCCAGCTCACCAGGGGGCGCCTGGTACGAGCAGTACTTC. Translated, it gives CASSPGGAWYEQYF.

This chain links TRBV5-4 with TRBJ2-1, with 7 bases identical to TRBD2. The length of the CDR3 is 14 residues. Germline CDR1 and CDR2: SGHNT and YYREEE (reference sequence). The V and J ends lost 7 bases and 4 bases, in that order; junction bases with no gene match: 8. This chain's CDR3 is CASGPAGRYNEQFF. CDR3 coding DNA: TGTGCCAGCGGTCCAGCGGGACGTTACAATGAGCAGTTCTTC.

The gene calls are TRBV2 and TRBJ2-3; possibly TRBD2 for D (6 bases). This CDR3 comprises 13 residues. The V and J ends lost 7 bases and 8 bases respectively, with 16 bases between them. Germline CDR1 and CDR2: SNHLY and FYNNEI. For the CDR3, the DNA is TGTGCCAGCAACCGGGAGAAAGAGGGTACGCAGTATTTT. It translates to CASNREKEGTQYF.

V usage is TRBV6-6 and J usage is TRBJ1-1, with 7 bases matching TRBD1. The V segment lost 7 bases and the J segment 3 bases; nucleotides outside the gene matches: 5. The V gene's germline CDR1 is MNHNY and CDR2 SVGAGI (reference sequence). The CDR3 contains 13 residues. CDR3 sequence: CASNRGPDTEAFF. The DNA of the CDR3 is TGTGCCAGCAACAGGGGACCAGACACTGAAGCTTTCTTT.

The chain is built from TRBV7-6 and TRBJ2-1; 8 bases align to TRBD2. Germline V gene sequence: CDR1 SGHVS, CDR2 FNYEAQ. J was trimmed by 3 bases and V by 2 bases; bases with no gene match: 12. The CDR3 length is 18 residues. The CDR3 DNA follows: TGTGCCAGCAGCTTAAGGCTAGCGGGCTCTACGGGCTACAATGAGCAGTTCTTC. Its translation is CASSLRLAGSTGYNEQFF.

The chain combines TRBV5-6 with TRBJ1-1, with 9 bases matching TRBD1. The V gene's germline CDR1 is SGHDT and CDR2 YYEEEE. With V trimmed by 4 bases and J by 5 bases, 9 bases remained unmatched. This CDR3 is 15 amino acids long. DNA for the CDR3: TGTGCCAGCAGCGAGGACAGGGGTTCGAGGACTGAAGCTTTCTTT. This gives the protein CASSEDRGSRTEAFF. Using reference TRBV5-6 and TRBJ1-1 for the parts outside the CDR3, the full variable domain is DAGVTQSPTHLIKTRGQQVTLRCSPKSGHDTVSWYQQALGQGPQFIFQYYEEEERQRGNFPDRFSGHQFPNYSSELNVNALLLGDSALYLCASSEDRGSRTEAFFGQGTRLTVV.

V and J are TRBV14 and TRBJ2-2, with 9 bases fitting TRBD1. V lost 4 bases to trimming and J lost 5 bases; unmatched junction nucleotides: 5. The CDR3 is 15 residues long. Germline CDR1 is SGHDN and CDR2 is FVKESK. The CDR3 spells CASSRGQGATGELFF. As DNA, the CDR3 is TGTGCCAGCAGCCGGGGACAGGGTGCGACCGGGGAGCTGTTTTTT.

V usage is TRBV5-6 and J usage is TRBJ1-1; D gene ambiguous. Trimming pared 0 bases from V and 7 bases from J, leaving 13 bases between. CDR3 length: 14 residues. The germline V gene encodes CDR1 SGHDT and CDR2 YYEEEE. The CDR3 nucleotides read TGTGCCAGCAGCTTGGCCGGAGGGTTTAGTGAAGCTTTCTTT. Translating gives CASSLAGGFSEAFF.

The chain combines TRBV7-2 with TRBJ1-2, with 7 bases fitting TRBD1. Trimming took 0 bases from V and 6 from J; bases not matched to a gene: 10. Germline V gene lookup returns CDR1 SGHTA and CDR2 FQGNSA. The CDR3 loop spans 16 amino acids. The CDR3 spells CASSLALSWQGDGYTF. CDR3 DNA sequence: TGTGCCAGCAGCTTAGCGCTAAGTTGGCAGGGGGATGGCTACACCTTC.

This chain connects TRBV5-4 to TRBJ2-7; 7 bases align to TRBD2. The V and J ends lost 1 base and 4 bases, in that order; junction bases with no gene match: 8. CDR3 size: 15 residues. Germline-derived CDR1 and CDR2 are SGHNT and YYREEE (reference sequence). The DNA of the CDR3 is TGTGCCAGCAGCTTGTTCCCGGGGGGAGAATACGAGCAGTACTTC. This translates into CASSLFPGGEYEQYF.

The table lists this clone with a count of one. V is TRBV15 and J is TRBJ1-5, with unresolved D. Germline V lookup: CDR1 LNHNV, CDR2 YYDKDF (reference sequence). Trimming removed 2 bases at V and 5 bases at J, with 13 bases between. This CDR3 spans 15 amino acids. CDR3 sequence (DNA): TGTGCCACCAGCAGAAATCTCAGGTCCCATCAGCCCCAGCATTTT. This sequence encodes CATSRNLRSHQPQHF.

The chain couples TRBV10-3 to TRBJ2-5, with D perhaps matching TRBD2 (6 bases). V lost 6 bases and J 2 bases, leaving 16 bases between the germline ends. Germline CDR1 ENHRY, CDR2 SYGVKD. This CDR3 comprises 15 residues. CDR3 in DNA: TGTGCCATCAGGGCCGGAGGGGCCTCACAAGAGACCCAGTACTTC. As protein: CAIRAGGASQETQYF.

CDR3 coding DNA: TGTGCCAGCAGCCCGGGCAGGGGGCGGTCCTACGAGCAGTACTTC. It specifies CASSPGRGRSYEQYF. The genes are TRBV28 and TRBJ2-7; TRBD1 matches 8 bases. Germline-derived CDR1 and CDR2 are MDHEN and SYDVKM. CDR3 length: 15 amino acids. V trimming: 6 bases; J trimming: 1 base; junction bases outside the gene matches: 8.

V and J are TRBV7-2 and TRBJ2-1; 13 nucleotides match TRBD2. The CDR3 has 16 amino acids. Germline CDR1 is SGHTA and CDR2 is FQGNSA. Trimming removed 2 bases from V and 9 bases from J; junction bases left unmatched: 7. CDR3 sequence: CASSLYGTSGVTEQFF. The CDR3 bases are TGTGCCAGCAGCTTATACGGGACTAGCGGGGTCACTGAGCAGTTCTTC.

The chain uses TRBV27 and TRBJ1-2, with D uncertain. This CDR3 region has 13 residues. From germline, CDR1 is MNHEY and CDR2 SMNVEV (reference sequence). V gave up 5 bases and J gave up 8 bases, with 15 bases separating them. The CDR3 DNA reads TGTGCCAGCAGTATCTCGACTGGTGGGGGCTACACCTTC. As protein: CASSISTGGGYTF.

This clone was recorded a few times. The chain combines TRBV10-1 with TRBJ2-7; D gene unclear. V lost 5 bases and J lost 2, with 7 bases in between. Germline V CDR1 and CDR2: WNHNN, SYGVQD (reference sequence). The CDR3 contains 12 residues. Written as DNA, the CDR3 is TGCGCCAGCAGTCTCGAGCCCTACGAGCAGTACTTC. Translating it yields CASSLEPYEQYF.

The V and J genes are TRBV25-1 and TRBJ2-7; TRBD2 matches 11 bases. V lost 5 bases to trimming and J lost 5 bases; unmatched junction nucleotides: 8. CDR1 is MGHDK, CDR2 SYGVNS, per germline. The CDR3 has 15 amino acids. CDR3 region: CASSNSGRGINEQYF. The CDR3 DNA follows: TGTGCCAGCAGTAATAGCGGGAGGGGGATCAACGAGCAGTACTTC.

This rearrangement joins TRBV30 to TRBJ1-2; 7 bases fit TRBD1. This CDR3 contains 13 residues. The germline gives CDR1 GTSNPN, CDR2 SVGIG (reference sequence). J lost 8 bases, V lost 3 bases, and 9 bases had no gene match. DNA for the CDR3: TGTGCCTGGAGGAAACGCGGGACAGAGGGCTACACCTTC. Translated: CAWRKRGTEGYTF.

This chain uses TRBV5-1 with TRBJ2-3, with a tentative D call TRBD2 (6 bases). CDR1 and CDR2 from the germline V gene are SGHRS and YFSETQ. CDR3 length: 15 residues. V dropped 4 bases and J dropped 0 bases, with 12 bases sitting between them. The CDR3 DNA follows: TGCGCCAGCAGCCCAACGACTAGGAGCACAGATACGCAGTATTTT. It codes for CASSPTTRSTDTQYF.

The V call is TRBV7-2, the J call TRBJ2-3, with a tentative D call TRBD2 (6 bases). The CDR3 loop spans 17 amino acids. Germline V gives CDR1 SGHTA, CDR2 FQGNSA. Trimming cost V 4 bases and J 5 bases, with 22 bases left between them. The CDR3 DNA follows: TGTGCCAGCAGCTCGGCTGACTCGCGGGGCCCCGGAGATACGCAGTATTTT. Residues: CASSSADSRGPGDTQYF.

CDR3 in DNA: TGTGCCAGCAGCGGGCGAATGTCACAGGGGGCGCGGTCTGGGGCCAACGTCCTGACTTTC. Translation gives CASSGRMSQGARSGANVLTF. The chain employs TRBV9 and TRBJ2-6, with 9 positions matching TRBD1. With 3 bases clipped from V and 1 base from J, the junction kept 14 bases outside the gene matches. There are 20 residues in the CDR3. The germline gives CDR1 SGDLS, CDR2 YYNGEE.

This clone was picked up one time. The chain recombines TRBV29-1 with TRBJ2-7; TRBD1 aligns across 11 bases. V shed 7 bases and J 3 bases; nucleotides not matched to a gene: 5. This CDR3 has 13 amino acids. CDR1 is SQVTM, CDR2 ANQGSEA, per germline. CDR3 sequence: CSAWTGGRYEQYF. The CDR3 DNA reads TGCAGCGCTTGGACAGGGGGCCGCTACGAGCAGTACTTC.

In this sample, this clone turned up once. V gene TRBV9 combines with J gene TRBJ2-2, with D tentatively TRBD1 (5 bases). Germline loops: CDR1 SGDLS, CDR2 YYNGEE. The CDR3 length is 15 residues. V gave up 1 base and J gave up 0 bases, with 7 bases separating them. CDR3 sequence (DNA): TGTGCCAGCAGCGTAAGGGGATCGAACACCGGGGAGCTGTTTTTT. Protein product: CASSVRGSNTGELFF.

The chain couples TRBV7-2 to TRBJ1-6, with TRBD1 as a possible D gene (6 bases). Germline V gives CDR1 SGHTA, CDR2 FQGNSA. V was trimmed by 3 bases and J by 5 bases, leaving 11 bases between them. This CDR3 is built from 15 residues. The CDR3 DNA sequence: TGTGCCAGCAGCTTGCAGGGGACCCATAATTCACCCCTCCACTTT. As protein: CASSLQGTHNSPLHF.

V and J are TRBV12-3 or TRBV12-4 and TRBJ2-7; no definite D call. This CDR3 contains 12 residues. V was cut by 7 bases and J by 6 bases, with 13 bases left in between. This chain's CDR3 is CASTISPGEQYF. The CDR3 nucleotides are TGTGCCAGCACCATCTCGCCGGGCGAGCAGTACTTC.

CDR3 loop: CASSEVGDLGNEQFF. The CDR3, as DNA: TGTGCCAGCAGTGAGGTCGGGGATCTTGGCAATGAGCAGTTCTTC. The V gene is TRBV25-1, the J gene TRBJ2-1; maybe TRBD2 (5 bases). Looked up from germline, CDR1 is MGHDK and CDR2 is SYGVNS. This CDR3 has 15 residues. Deletions cut 3 bases from V and 6 bases from J, with 15 bases between.

The chain recombines TRBV6-6 with TRBJ1-4; no clear D gene. Germline CDR1 reads MNHNY; CDR2 reads SVGAGI (reference sequence). The CDR3 loop spans 13 amino acids. V dropped 7 bases and J dropped 5 bases, with 11 bases sitting between them. The CDR3 loop reads CASMREGNEKLFF. DNA of the CDR3: TGTGCCAGCATGCGGGAAGGAAATGAAAAACTGTTTTTT.

The V gene is TRBV28, the J gene TRBJ2-1; a weak D match, TRBD1 (7 bases). The CDR3 runs to 12 residues. Germline lookup yields CDR1 MDHEN and CDR2 SYDVKM. V was pared by 11 bases and J by 9 bases, with 17 bases between. The CDR3 bases are TGTGCCTGCTGGAGGGGGCCGGGTGAGCAGTTCTTC. Amino acids: CACWRGPGEQFF.

This clone was seen more than once but under ten times. The V call is TRBV2, the J call TRBJ2-7, with D possibly being TRBD1 (5 bases). Germline CDR1 and CDR2: SNHLY and FYNNEI. V lost 6 bases and J 2 bases, leaving 17 bases between the germline ends. The CDR3 spans 15 residues. The CDR3 here is CASRQQVYSAYEQYF. CDR3 DNA sequence: TGTGCCAGCAGACAACAGGTATACTCGGCCTACGAGCAGTACTTC.

V and J are TRBV7-6 and TRBJ1-6, with D possibly TRBD1 on 6 matching bases. The germline V and J ends were trimmed by 1 base and 9 bases, with 10 bases remaining between them. This CDR3 spans 14 amino acids. Germline assignment: CDR1 SGHVS and CDR2 FNYEAQ. This CDR3 is CASSLGRGGSPLHF. CDR3 DNA: TGTGCCAGCAGCTTAGGGAGAGGGGGTTCACCCCTCCACTTT.